The TCR beta chain described here comes from a study of shared clonotypes between healthy human individuals. Study results and caveats: Naive subsets tended to show greater estimated richness than memory subsets.

Trimming cost V 3 bases and J 4 bases, with 10 bases left between them. Germline loops: CDR1 SGHAT, CDR2 FQNNGV. This CDR3 has 14 amino acids. Per the study methods: Owing to the provision of junction-only sequences devoid of quality scores by immunoSEQ, filtering differed. This table comes from immunoSEQ multiplex PCR, and its TCRdb copy is limited to in-frame clones, with some not included. The DNA was the basis for D and trimming; V, J and clone size are from that table. This table holds millions of clones, 85% to 95% found once. A single count supports this clone. No antigen is known for it. Material: naive CD4+ T cells sorted from blood. The sample's subset: CD45RA+ positively selected. This sequence was found in a man between 18 and 35 years old in good health. This sequence joins TRBV11-2 and TRBJ1-3; D may be TRBD1 (5 bases). DNA of the CDR3: TGTGCCAGCAGCTTCTCGGGGGGAGGAAACACCATATATTTT. Encoded protein: CASSFSGGGNTIYF.